Below, 26 T cell receptor beta chains from the same sample are listed, as sequenced in a study of immune characterization of retroperitoneal liposarcoma. TCRdb processed the PCR reads anew with MiXCR; each CDR3 protein has one entry. The repertoire consists of about 10,000 distinct CDR3 sequences, with around a third occurring once and the leading ten covering roughly a tenth. Source material: tumor tissue. The receptors here all came from a female donor with retroperitoneal liposarcoma.

The chain links TRBV6-1 to TRBJ2-2; the match to TRBD2 covers 10 bases. The CDR3 length is 21 residues. Germline loops: CDR1 MNHNS, CDR2 SASEGT. With 0 bases clipped from V and 1 base from J, the junction kept 14 bases outside the gene matches. Written as DNA, the CDR3 is TGTGCCAGCAGTGAAGCAGGAGTAAGGCTAGCGGGGGTCCGGAACACCGGGGAGCTGTTTTTT. This codes for CASSEAGVRLAGVRNTGELFF.

The chain carries TRBV6-6 and TRBJ2-5, with 10 bases identical to TRBD2. The J call may be wrong; the DNA end is better matched by TRBJ2-1. This CDR3 contains 17 residues. CDR1 and CDR2 from the germline V gene are MNHNY and SVGAGI (reference sequence). The CDR3, as DNA: TGTGCCAGCAGTTACTCGGGAAGCGGGAGGGCTGTAGATGAGCAGTTCTTC. As protein: CASSYSGSGRAVDEQFF.

The J gene is TRBJ2-3, the V gene TRBV10-2; D could derive from TRBD1 or TRBD2 (5 bases each). Germline values: CDR1 WSHSY, CDR2 SAAADI. The CDR3 length is 15 residues. The V end was cut by 5 bases, the J end by 2 bases, with 14 bases between. The CDR3 DNA sequence: TGCGCCAGCAGTACGACGGGACGGTACACAGATACGCAGTATTTT. Its translation: CASSTTGRYTDTQYF.

This chain uses TRBV6-5 with TRBJ2-3, with unresolved D. CDR1 MNHEY and CDR2 SVGAGI come from the germline V gene. Trimming cost V 2 bases and J 3 bases, with 9 bases left between them. There are 14 residues in the CDR3. The DNA of the CDR3 is TGTGCCAGCAGTTACAGGATTCCGACAGATACGCAGTATTTT. This translates into CASSYRIPTDTQYF.

By sample share, this clonotype is medium-sized. The CDR3 nucleotides are TGTGCCACCGACCGGACAGGGAAAGAGACCCAGTTCTTC. Translation: CATDRTGKETQFF. This chain connects TRBV6-1 to TRBJ2-1; TRBD1 matches at 8 bases. The germline V gene has CDR1 MNHNS and CDR2 SASEGT. V was pared by 10 bases and J by 13 bases, with 15 bases of the junction left unmatched. The CDR3 contains 13 residues.

This chain uses TRBV7-6 with TRBJ2-3, with 7 bases fitting TRBD2. TRBJ2-7 explains the end of the DNA better; the J call may be wrong. CDR1 is SGHVS and CDR2 is FNYEAQ in the germline V gene. The CDR3 consists of 15 residues. The CDR3 DNA follows: TGTGCCAGCAGCTTAGTAGGGCGGGAGCTCTACGAGCAGTACTTC. Translation gives CASSLVGRELYEQYF.

The chain couples TRBV24-1 to TRBJ2-5, with 9 nucleotides matching TRBD1. Gene TRBJ2-7 matches the end of the DNA better, so the J call may be wrong. This CDR3 region has 15 residues. Germline CDR1 KGHDR, CDR2 SFDVKD. CDR3 bases: TGTGCCACCAGTGACCCTGGACAGGGGATCTACGAGCAGTACTTC. As protein: CATSDPGQGIYEQYF.

This clonotype was seen a few times. J is TRBJ2-1 and V is TRBV6-1, with 7 bases lining up with TRBD1. The J call may not be correct, given that the DNA end is closer to TRBJ2-7. The germline V gene has CDR1 MNHNS and CDR2 SASEGT. The CDR3 has 16 residues. The CDR3 reads CASSEAREAGGYEQYF. CDR3 nucleotides: TGTGCCAGCAGTGAAGCCCGAGAGGCAGGGGGCTACGAGCAGTACTTC.

This clonotype was seen repeatedly, ten times or more. The V gene is TRBV6-1, the J gene TRBJ2-5; 11 bases are shared with TRBD2. The better agreement between TRBJ2-7 and the DNA end casts doubt on the J call. The CDR3 runs 15 residues. The V gene's germline CDR1 is MNHNS and CDR2 SASEGT. CDR3 amino acids: CASRRLAGFSYEQYF. In DNA form, the CDR3 reads TGTGCCAGCAGAAGACTAGCGGGGTTTTCCTACGAGCAGTACTTC.

This clonotype has only a few counts. The chain has TRBV4-1 and TRBJ2-5; no clear D gene. TRBJ2-7 explains the end of the DNA better; the J call may be wrong. The CDR3 loop spans 13 amino acids. CDR1 and CDR2 (germline): MGHRA, YSYEKL. The CDR3 nucleotides are TGCGCCAGCAGCCAAGAGGGCCCCTACGAGCAGTACTTC. This translates into CASSQEGPYEQYF.

By proportion, this clonotype is large. The chain carries TRBV6-1 and TRBJ2-1; 10 bases are shared with TRBD2. CDR1 MNHNS and CDR2 SASEGT come from the germline V gene. With 7 bases clipped from V and 5 bases from J, the junction kept 8 bases outside the gene matches. The CDR3 totals 15 residues. In DNA, the CDR3 is TGTGCCAGCACAAGCTCGCTAGCGGGAGACAATGAGCAGTTCTTC. Its translation is CASTSSLAGDNEQFF.

This clonotype has just a few counts. This rearrangement joins TRBV6-6 to TRBJ2-3; D could derive from TRBD1 or TRBD2 (5 bases each). The V gene's germline CDR1 is MNHNY and CDR2 SVGAGI (reference sequence). CDR3 length: 13 amino acids. The V end was cut by 2 bases, the J end by 4 bases, with 7 bases between. CDR3 loop: CASSYGGADTQYF. The CDR3 nucleotides are TGTGCCAGCAGTTACGGGGGAGCAGATACGCAGTATTTT.

J is TRBJ2-2 and V is TRBV7-2, with D perhaps matching TRBD1 (6 bases). V lost 3 bases to trimming and J lost 6 bases, with 8 bases between them. Looked up from germline, CDR1 is SGHTA and CDR2 is FQGNSA. The CDR3 extends over 13 amino acids. The CDR3 DNA is TGTGCCAGCAGCTTGTCAGGGGCCGGGGAGCTGTTTTTT. Translation: CASSLSGAGELFF.

By share, this clonotype ranks as medium-sized. This rearrangement joins TRBV6-1 to TRBJ2-1; no clear D gene. There are 13 residues in the CDR3. V lost 1 base and J 10 bases, leaving 11 bases between the germline ends. Germline V lookup: CDR1 MNHNS, CDR2 SASEGT. CDR3 protein: CASSEGGRYEQFF. CDR3 bases: TGTGCCAGCAGTGAAGGTGGCAGGTACGAGCAGTTCTTC.

This clonotype rates as large. The chain employs TRBV7-2 and TRBJ2-5; 8 nucleotides align to TRBD1. Germline values: CDR1 SGHTA, CDR2 FQGNSA. This CDR3 has 15 amino acids. The ends lost 2 bases at V and 2 bases at J; junction bases unmatched: 4. The CDR3 DNA reads TGTGCCAGCAGCTTAAGGACAGGGAATCAAGAGACCCAGTACTTC. This gives the protein CASSLRTGNQETQYF.

The chain is built from TRBV6-1 and TRBJ2-1, with 8 bases aligning to TRBD2. J was trimmed by 0 bases and V by 6 bases; bases with no gene match: 10. This CDR3 contains 17 residues. Germline CDR1 and CDR2: MNHNS and SASEGT. The CDR3 is CASRGGAGANSYNEQFF. The CDR3 DNA reads TGTGCCAGCAGGGGTGGAGCGGGGGCCAACTCCTACAATGAGCAGTTCTTC.

CDR3 sequence: CASRTGTSGANEQFF. CDR3 in DNA: TGTGCCAGCAGAACTGGGACTAGCGGGGCCAATGAGCAGTTCTTC. The chain has TRBV6-6 and TRBJ2-5; 13 nucleotides align to TRBD2. The DNA end is a closer match to TRBJ2-1, so the J assignment may be wrong. Germline V lookup: CDR1 MNHNY, CDR2 SVGAGI (reference sequence). The CDR3 runs to 15 residues.

This clonotype appeared a few times. This chain joins TRBV11-3 and TRBJ2-5, with a tentative D call TRBD1 (6 bases). The end of the DNA aligns better with TRBJ2-7, so the J call may be wrong. The CDR3 sequence is 14 residues long. CDR1 and CDR2 from the germline V gene are SGHNT and YENEEA. The CDR3: CASSLPTGRTEQYF. In DNA form, the CDR3 reads TGTGCCAGCAGCTTACCCACAGGGCGCACCGAGCAGTACTTC.

The chain joins TRBV27 to TRBJ2-1; no definite D call. The CDR3 is made up of 13 amino acids. CDR1 and CDR2 from the germline V gene are MNHEY and SMNVEV (reference sequence). Trimming cost V 0 bases and J 7 bases, with 7 bases left between them. CDR3 in amino acids: CASSLSEKNEQFF. In nucleotides, the CDR3 is TGTGCCAGCAGTTTATCGGAAAAAAATGAGCAGTTCTTC.

J is TRBJ1-4 and V is TRBV6-1; no clear D. Per the germline V gene, CDR1 is MNHNS and CDR2 is SASEGT. V lost 8 bases, J lost 7 bases, and 14 bases lay in between. The CDR3 loop spans 13 amino acids. Here the CDR3 DNA reads TGTGCCAGCCTAGGGCCTCCGTCTGAAAAACTGTTTTTT. Protein: CASLGPPSEKLFF.

The chain combines TRBV6-1 with TRBJ2-1, with D unresolved. The CDR3 length is 14 residues. Trimming left V 5 bases short and J 13 bases short, with 21 bases between. Per the germline V gene, CDR1 is MNHNS and CDR2 is SASEGT. The CDR3 region is CASSYQLSTETQFF. DNA of the CDR3: TGTGCCAGCAGTTATCAGCTCAGCACGGAGACCCAGTTCTTC.

V is TRBV6-4 and J is TRBJ2-5; 8 bases are shared with TRBD2. The J call may not be correct, given that the DNA end is closer to TRBJ2-7. The CDR3 has 15 amino acids. Germline assignment: CDR1 MRHNA and CDR2 SNTAGT. CDR3 DNA: TGTGCCAGCAGTGAGTCGGTAGCGGGACTAGGCGAGCAGTACTTC. Translating gives CASSESVAGLGEQYF.

The V and J genes are TRBV6-1 and TRBJ2-3; D unresolved. Germline V gives CDR1 MNHNS, CDR2 SASEGT. The CDR3 covers 16 residues. V dropped 1 base and J dropped 4 bases, with 15 bases sitting between them. The CDR3, as DNA: TGTGCCAGCAGTGAAGTCTTCCAGGTTAGGGCAGATACGCAGTATTTT. It yields the protein CASSEVFQVRADTQYF.

This clonotype has just a few counts. This sequence joins TRBV7-2 and TRBJ1-5; TRBD1 matches 9 bases. Germline CDR1 is SGHTA and CDR2 is FQGNSA. This CDR3 is 14 amino acids long. V lost 5 bases, J lost 4 bases, and 3 bases stayed unmatched. The CDR3 bases are TGTGCCAGCAGCCCGACAGGGGGGAATCAGCCCCAGCATTTT. Translated: CASSPTGGNQPQHF.

This sequence joins TRBV10-2 and TRBJ2-3, with 10 bases fitting TRBD1. The CDR3 contains 16 residues. Germline V CDR1 and CDR2: WSHSY, SAAADI. Trimming at V came to 4 bases and at J to 1 base, leaving 5 bases not matched to a gene. As DNA, the CDR3 is TGCGCCAGCAGTGCAGACAGGGGGCTCGGCACAGATACGCAGTATTTT. This translates into CASSADRGLGTDTQYF.

This clonotype was observed many times. The V gene is TRBV12-3 or TRBV12-4, the J gene TRBJ2-1, with 15 bases aligning to TRBD2. V lost 1 base and J lost 6; bases outside the gene matches: 7. This CDR3 contains 18 residues. CDR3 residues: CASSLEAWTSGRANEQFF. CDR3 nucleotides: TGTGCCAGCAGTTTAGAGGCTTGGACTAGCGGGAGGGCCAATGAGCAGTTCTTC.